A selection of T cell receptor beta chains follows, all from one sample in a study of CD8 T cells in ankylosing spondylitis. TCRdb analysed the 5' RACE reads with MiXCR anew, one entry per CDR3 protein. The repertoire holds about 110,000 distinct CDR3 sequences, with under 30% as singletons. The sequencing sample was made of synovial fluid, either unsorted or a sorted T cell fraction (not recorded which). These receptors originate from a male donor with ankylosing spondylitis. Both conserved end residues are part of each CDR3. The order of the fields is J gene, V gene, D gene, clone size, CDR3 protein, CDR3 DNA. The D gene is left open where the match is weak. Size is stated for part of the rows, as once, few or many counts, or as a class when the clone is expanded.

J gene: TRBJ2-7
V gene: TRBV30
D gene: NA
clone size: NA
CDR3 protein: CAWSAGRIYEQYF
CDR3 DNA: TGTGCCTGGAGCGCGGGACGGATCTACGAGCAGTACTTC

J gene: TRBJ1-2
V gene: TRBV20-1
D gene: NA
clone size: many
CDR3 protein: CSASSGGPGDGYTF
CDR3 DNA: TGCAGTGCTAGTTCCGGGGGCCCGGGAGATGGCTACACCTTC

J gene: TRBJ2-7
V gene: TRBV11-2
D gene: NA
clone size: many
CDR3 protein: CASSLVSENSYEQYF
CDR3 DNA: TGTGCCAGCAGCTTAGTGAGCGAAAACTCCTACGAGCAGTACTTC

J gene: TRBJ2-7
V gene: TRBV11-2
D gene: NA
clone size: NA
CDR3 protein: CASSLNSGRSYEQYF
CDR3 DNA: TGTGCCAGCAGCTTAAATAGCGGTAGAAGTTACGAGCAGTACTTC

J gene: TRBJ1-1
V gene: TRBV12-3/TRBV12-4
D gene: NA
clone size: many
CDR3 protein: CASSYIPAGSDTEAFF
CDR3 DNA: TGTGCCAGCAGTTATATCCCTGCGGGGTCGGACACTGAAGCTTTCTTT

J gene: TRBJ2-3
V gene: TRBV11-2
D gene: NA
clone size: NA
CDR3 protein: CASSLGSRLANRHTDTQYF
CDR3 DNA: TGTGCCAGCAGCTTAGGAAGTAGACTGGCGAACCGGCACACAGATACGCAGTATTTT

J gene: TRBJ2-3
V gene: TRBV11-2
D gene: TRBD2
clone size: NA
CDR3 protein: CASSRLAGGRTDTQYF
CDR3 DNA: TGTGCCAGCAGCAGATTAGCGGGAGGGAGGACAGATACGCAGTATTTT

J gene: TRBJ2-1
V gene: TRBV20-1
D gene: TRBD2
clone size: few
CDR3 protein: CSAREAGGFTEQFF
CDR3 DNA: TGCAGTGCTAGAGAGGCGGGAGGGTTCACTGAGCAGTTCTTC

J gene: TRBJ2-5
V gene: TRBV6-2/TRBV6-3
D gene: NA
clone size: NA
CDR3 protein: CASSYSSRGGNRETQYF
CDR3 DNA: TGTGCCAGCAGTTACTCGAGTCGGGGCGGAAACCGGGAGACCCAGTACTTC

J gene: TRBJ2-3
V gene: TRBV7-6
D gene: NA
clone size: NA
CDR3 protein: CASSPMPVGGTDTQYF
CDR3 DNA: TGTGCCAGCAGCCCTATGCCGGTTGGGGGCACAGATACGCAGTATTTT

J gene: TRBJ2-3
V gene: TRBV4-1
D gene: TRBD2
clone size: many
CDR3 protein: CASSQILSGRALDTQYF
CDR3 DNA: TGCGCCAGCAGCCAGATCCTTAGCGGGAGGGCCTTAGATACGCAGTATTTT

J gene: TRBJ2-5
V gene: TRBV3-1
D gene: NA
clone size: many
CDR3 protein: CASSQGVYPRDETQYF
CDR3 DNA: TGTGCCAGCAGCCAAGGCGTCTACCCCAGGGACGAGACCCAGTACTTC

J gene: TRBJ2-5
V gene: TRBV5-1
D gene: NA
clone size: NA
CDR3 protein: CASSRIGGEETQYF
CDR3 DNA: TGCGCCAGCAGCCGAATCGGAGGGGAAGAGACCCAGTACTTC

J gene: TRBJ1-1
V gene: TRBV12-3/TRBV12-4
D gene: TRBD1
clone size: many
CDR3 protein: CASSLGTGNTEAFF
CDR3 DNA: TGTGCCAGCAGTTTGGGGACAGGGAACACTGAAGCTTTCTTT